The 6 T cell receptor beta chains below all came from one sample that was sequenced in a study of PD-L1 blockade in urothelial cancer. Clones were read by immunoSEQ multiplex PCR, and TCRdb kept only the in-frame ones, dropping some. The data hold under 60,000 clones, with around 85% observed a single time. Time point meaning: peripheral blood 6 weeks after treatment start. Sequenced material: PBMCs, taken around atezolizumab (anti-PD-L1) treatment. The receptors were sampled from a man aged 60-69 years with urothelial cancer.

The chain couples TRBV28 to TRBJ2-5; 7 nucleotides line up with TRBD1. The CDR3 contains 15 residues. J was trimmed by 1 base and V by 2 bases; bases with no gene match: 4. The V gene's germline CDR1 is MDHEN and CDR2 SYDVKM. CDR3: CASSLPGQIQETQYF. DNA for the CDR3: TGTGCCAGCAGTTTACCGGGACAGATCCAAGAGACCCAGTACTTC.

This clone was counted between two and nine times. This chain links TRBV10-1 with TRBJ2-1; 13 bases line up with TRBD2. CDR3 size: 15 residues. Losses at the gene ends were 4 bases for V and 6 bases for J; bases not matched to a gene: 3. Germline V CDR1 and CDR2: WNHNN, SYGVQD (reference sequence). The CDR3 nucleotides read TGCGCCAGCAGTGGACTAGCGGGGGGAATCAATGAGCAGTTCTTC. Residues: CASSGLAGGINEQFF.

The DNA for the CDR3 is TGTGCCAGCAGCGTCACCCCAAGGGGGGATACGCAGTATTTT. Amino acid sequence: CASSVTPRGDTQYF. This sequence joins TRBV9 and TRBJ2-3, with D tentatively TRBD1 (6 bases). The germline V and J ends were trimmed by 2 bases and 6 bases, with 13 bases remaining between them. The germline V gene has CDR1 SGDLS and CDR2 YYNGEE. The CDR3 is 14 residues long.

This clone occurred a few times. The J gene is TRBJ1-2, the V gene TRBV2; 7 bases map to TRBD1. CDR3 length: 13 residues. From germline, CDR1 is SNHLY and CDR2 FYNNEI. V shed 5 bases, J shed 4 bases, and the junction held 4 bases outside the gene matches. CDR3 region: CASSTGDIYGYTF. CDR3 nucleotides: TGTGCCAGCAGTACAGGGGATATCTATGGCTACACCTTC.

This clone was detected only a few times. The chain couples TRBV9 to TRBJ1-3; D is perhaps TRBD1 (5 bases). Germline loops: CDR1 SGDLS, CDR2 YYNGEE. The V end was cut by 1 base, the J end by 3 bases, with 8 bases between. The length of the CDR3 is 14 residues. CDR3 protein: CASSVQGYGNTIYF. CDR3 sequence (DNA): TGTGCCAGCAGCGTACAGGGTTATGGAAACACCATATATTTT.

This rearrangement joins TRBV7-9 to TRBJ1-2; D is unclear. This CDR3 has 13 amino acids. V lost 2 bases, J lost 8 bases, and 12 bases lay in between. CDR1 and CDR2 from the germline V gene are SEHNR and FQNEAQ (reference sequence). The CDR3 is CASSLTAGGGYTF. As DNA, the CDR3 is TGTGCCAGCAGCTTAACCGCGGGAGGGGGCTACACCTTC.